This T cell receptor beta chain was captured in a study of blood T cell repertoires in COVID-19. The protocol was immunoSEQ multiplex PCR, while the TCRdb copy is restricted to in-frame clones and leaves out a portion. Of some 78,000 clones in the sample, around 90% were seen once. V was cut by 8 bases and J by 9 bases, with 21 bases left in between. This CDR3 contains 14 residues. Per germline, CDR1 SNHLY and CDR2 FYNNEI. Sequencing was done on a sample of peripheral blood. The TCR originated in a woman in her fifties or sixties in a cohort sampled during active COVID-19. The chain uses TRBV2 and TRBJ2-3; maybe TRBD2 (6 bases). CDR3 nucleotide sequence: TGTGCCAGCCTCCCCCGGGGATACCGGGGGACGCAGTATTTT. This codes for CASLPRGYRGTQYF. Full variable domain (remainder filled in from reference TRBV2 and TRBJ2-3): EPEVTQTPSHQVTQMGQEVILRCVPISNHLYFYWYRQILGQKVEFLVSFYNNEISEKSEIFDDQFSVERPDGSNFTLKIRSTKLEDSAMYFCASLPRGYRGTQYFGPGTRLTVL.